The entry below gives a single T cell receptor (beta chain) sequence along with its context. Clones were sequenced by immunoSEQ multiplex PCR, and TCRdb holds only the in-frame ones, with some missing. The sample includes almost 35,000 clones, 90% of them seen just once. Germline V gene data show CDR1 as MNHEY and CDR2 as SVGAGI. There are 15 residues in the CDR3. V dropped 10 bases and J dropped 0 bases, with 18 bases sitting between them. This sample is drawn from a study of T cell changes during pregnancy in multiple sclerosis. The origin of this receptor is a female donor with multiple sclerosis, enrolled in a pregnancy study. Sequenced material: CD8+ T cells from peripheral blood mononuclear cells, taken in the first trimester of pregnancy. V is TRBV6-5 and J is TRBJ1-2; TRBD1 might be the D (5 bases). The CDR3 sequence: CATWGLGGSNYGYTF. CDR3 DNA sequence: TGTGCCACCTGGGGGTTGGGGGGGTCTAACTATGGCTACACCTTC.